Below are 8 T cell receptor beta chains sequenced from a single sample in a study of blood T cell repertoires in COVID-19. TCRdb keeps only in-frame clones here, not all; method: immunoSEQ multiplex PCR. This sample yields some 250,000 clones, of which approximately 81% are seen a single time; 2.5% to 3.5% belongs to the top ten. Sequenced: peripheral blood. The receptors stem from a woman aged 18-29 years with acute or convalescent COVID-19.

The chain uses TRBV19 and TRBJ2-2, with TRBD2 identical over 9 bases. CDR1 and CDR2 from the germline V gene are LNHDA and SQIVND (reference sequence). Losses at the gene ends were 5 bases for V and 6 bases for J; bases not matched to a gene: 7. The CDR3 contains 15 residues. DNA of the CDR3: TGTGCCAGTAGTGGGACTAGCTCTGTCTCCGGGGAGCTGTTTTTT. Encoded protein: CASSGTSSVSGELFF.

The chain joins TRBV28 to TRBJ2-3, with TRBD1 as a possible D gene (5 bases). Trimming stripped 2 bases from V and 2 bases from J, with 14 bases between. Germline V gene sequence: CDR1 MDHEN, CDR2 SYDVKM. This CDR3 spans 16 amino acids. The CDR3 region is CASSLRLGALTDTQYF. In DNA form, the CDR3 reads TGTGCCAGCAGTTTACGGTTAGGGGCTCTCACAGATACGCAGTATTTT.

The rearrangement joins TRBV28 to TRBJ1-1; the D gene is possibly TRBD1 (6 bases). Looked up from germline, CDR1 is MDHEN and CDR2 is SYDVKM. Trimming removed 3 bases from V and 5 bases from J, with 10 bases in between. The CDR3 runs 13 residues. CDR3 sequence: CASSFVRGTEAFF. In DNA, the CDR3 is TGTGCCAGCAGTTTCGTCAGGGGAACTGAAGCTTTCTTT.

The CDR3 is CSAGTDPGELFF. CDR3 nucleotide sequence: TGCAGCGCCGGGACAGATCCCGGGGAGCTGTTTTTT. The rearrangement joins TRBV29-1 to TRBJ2-2; TRBD1 agrees at 7 bases. Germline CDR1 and CDR2: SQVTM and ANQGSEA. V gave up 7 bases and J gave up 6 bases; unmatched junction bases: 5. The CDR3 extends over 12 amino acids.

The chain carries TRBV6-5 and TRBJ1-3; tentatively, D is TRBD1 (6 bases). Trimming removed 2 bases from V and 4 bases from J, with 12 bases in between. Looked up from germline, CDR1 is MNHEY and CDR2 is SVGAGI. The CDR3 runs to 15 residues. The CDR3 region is CASSYRGGGGNTIYF. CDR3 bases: TGTGCCAGCAGTTACCGGGGAGGGGGAGGAAACACCATATATTTT.

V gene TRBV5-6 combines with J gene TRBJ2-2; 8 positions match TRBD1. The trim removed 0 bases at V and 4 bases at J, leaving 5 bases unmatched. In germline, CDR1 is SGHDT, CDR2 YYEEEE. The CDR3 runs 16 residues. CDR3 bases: TGTGCCAGCAGCTTGGGGACAGGGTTGTTCACCGGGGAGCTGTTTTTT. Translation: CASSLGTGLFTGELFF.

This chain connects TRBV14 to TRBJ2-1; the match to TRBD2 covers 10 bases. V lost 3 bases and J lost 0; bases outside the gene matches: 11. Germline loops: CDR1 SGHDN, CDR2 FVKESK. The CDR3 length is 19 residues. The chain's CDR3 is CASSHGRGLAASSYNEQFF. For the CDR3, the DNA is TGTGCCAGCAGCCACGGCAGAGGACTAGCGGCAAGCTCCTACAATGAGCAGTTCTTC.

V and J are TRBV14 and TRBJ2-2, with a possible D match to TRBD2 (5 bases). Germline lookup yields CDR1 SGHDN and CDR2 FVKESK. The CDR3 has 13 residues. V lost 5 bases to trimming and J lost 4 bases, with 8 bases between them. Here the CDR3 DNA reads TGTGCCAGCAGCGGCGGGTCCACCGGGGAGCTGTTTTTT. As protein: CASSGGSTGELFF.